The clone carrying this T cell receptor beta chain was recorded only once. CDR1 is LNHDA and CDR2 is SQIVND in the germline V gene (reference sequence). Trimming took 6 bases from V and 4 from J, leaving 15 bases between them. The CDR3 has 14 amino acids. This specimen belongs to a study of shared clonotypes between healthy human individuals. For every subset, genomic DNA was evenly distributed across several immunoSEQ plates. Sequencing was performed with immunoSEQ multiplex PCR; in TCRdb, only in-frame clones are kept and a portion is missing. This table holds roughly 2,500,000 clones, under 95% found once.

The TCR comes from a man aged 18 to 35 in good health. Some clones in this sample may be carry-over from other donors' samples. This chain uses TRBV19 with TRBJ1-1; D remains ambiguous. The sequencing input was naive CD4+ T cells from PBMCs. Sample subset: CD45RA+ positively selected. This CDR3 reads CASSPPGWGTEAFF. The CDR3 DNA reads TGTGCCAGTAGCCCCCCTGGGTGGGGCACTGAAGCTTTCTTT. The full variable domain, rest sourced from reference TRBV19 and TRBJ1-1, is DGGITQSPKYLFRKEGQNVTLSCEQNLNHDAMYWYRQDPGQGLRLIYYSQIVNDFQKGDIAEGYSVSREKKESFPLTVTSAQKNPTAFYLCASSPPGWGTEAFFGQGTRLTVV.